A selection of T cell receptor beta chains follows, all from one sample in a study of shared clonotypes between healthy human individuals. Sequenced by immunoSEQ multiplex PCR; TCRdb stores in-frame clones only, minus some. The repertoire holds around 500,000 clones, with about 78% as singletons. Sequencing input: PBMCs. The receptors here all came from a woman in her thirties or forties in good health. Some clones in this sample may be carry-over from other donors' samples. CDR3s include the opening cysteine and the closing phenylalanine or tryptophan. D genes are given only for firm matches. Clone size is not always given. Where it is, it says once, few, many or a class for expanded clones.

V gene	clone size	J gene	D gene	CDR3 DNA	CDR3 protein
TRBV5-4	.	TRBJ1-2	TRBD1	TGTGCCAGCAGACGGACAGGGGAGAGGTATGGCTACACCTTC	CASRRTGERYGYTF
TRBV19	.	TRBJ1-3	.	TGTGCCAGTAGTATATCCGCCGGCGGAAGCTCTGGAAACACCATATATTTT	CASSISAGGSSGNTIYF
TRBV6-5	.	TRBJ2-3	.	TGTGCCAGCAAGAAGGGGACTAGCACAGATACGCAGTATTTT	CASKKGTSTDTQYF
TRBV5-4	.	TRBJ1-1	TRBD1	TGTGCCAGCAGCTGGGACAGGGAGGGCACTGAAGCTTTCTTT	CASSWDREGTEAFF
TRBV27	.	TRBJ2-7	TRBD2	TGTGCCAGCAGTCCCGGACTAGGGCCCTACGAGCAGTACTTC	CASSPGLGPYEQYF
TRBV18	once	TRBJ2-1	TRBD2	TGTGCCAGCTCACCACCGCTAGCGGGAGTGGGCAATGAGCAGTTCTTC	CASSPPLAGVGNEQFF
TRBV19	.	TRBJ1-2	TRBD1	TGTGCCAGTAGTGGGGACAGGAGTGGCTATGGCTACACCTTC	CASSGDRSGYGYTF
TRBV30	.	TRBJ2-7	.	TGTGCCTGGAGGCAGAGCTACGAGCAGTACTTC	CAWRQSYEQYF
TRBV11-1	.	TRBJ2-1	TRBD2	TGTGCCAGCAGCTCAGGGACTAGCGGGACTGAGACCCATGAGCAGTTCTTC	CASSSGTSGTETHEQFF
TRBV30	.	TRBJ1-2	.	TGTGCCTGGAGGGGAGGTCTTTCCTATGGCTACACCTTC	CAWRGGLSYGYTF
TRBV2	few	TRBJ1-2	.	TGTGCCAGCAGTGAAGGGCCGGGCCAGGTATGTAGGGGCTACACCTTC	CASSEGPGQVCRGYTF
TRBV9	.	TRBJ2-7	TRBD1	TGTGCCAGCAGCGTTGGGGGACAGGTAGCCTACGAGCAGTACTTC	CASSVGGQVAYEQYF
TRBV7-3	.	TRBJ2-2	.	TGTGCCAGCAGCTTTCCGAACACCGGGGAGCTGTTTTTT	CASSFPNTGELFF
TRBV14	once	TRBJ1-1	.	TGTGCCAGCAGCCCGTTTGGATACCCTGTTCGGCGGGACACTGAAGCTTTCTTT	CASSPFGYPVRRDTEAFF
TRBV5-1	once	TRBJ2-5	.	TGCGCCAGCTGGGGGCAAGAGACCCAGTACTTC	CASWGQETQYF
TRBV7-2	.	TRBJ2-1	.	TGTGCCAGCAGCTTAGAAGGTAGGGTTGGCCATGAGCAGTTCTTC	CASSLEGRVGHEQFF
TRBV30	.	TRBJ2-1	.	TGTGCCTCCCAAGCGGGTGTACCCTACAATGAGCAGTTCTTC	CASQAGVPYNEQFF
TRBV18	.	TRBJ2-1	TRBD2	TGTGCCAGCTCACCGACTAGCGGGAGTAATGAGCAGTTCTTC	CASSPTSGSNEQFF
TRBV5-1	once	TRBJ2-2	.	TGCGCCAGCAGCCCCTCGGGCCAGGGAGGCACCGGGGAGCTGTTTTTT	CASSPSGQGGTGELFF
TRBV5-1	.	TRBJ2-2	.	TGCGCCAGCAGCTTTGGCAGCCTCGCGAACACCGGGGAGCTGTTTTTT	CASSFGSLANTGELFF
TRBV19	.	TRBJ1-1	.	TGTGCCAGTAGTCGGTCAGGGGAAGCTTTCTTT	CASSRSGEAFF